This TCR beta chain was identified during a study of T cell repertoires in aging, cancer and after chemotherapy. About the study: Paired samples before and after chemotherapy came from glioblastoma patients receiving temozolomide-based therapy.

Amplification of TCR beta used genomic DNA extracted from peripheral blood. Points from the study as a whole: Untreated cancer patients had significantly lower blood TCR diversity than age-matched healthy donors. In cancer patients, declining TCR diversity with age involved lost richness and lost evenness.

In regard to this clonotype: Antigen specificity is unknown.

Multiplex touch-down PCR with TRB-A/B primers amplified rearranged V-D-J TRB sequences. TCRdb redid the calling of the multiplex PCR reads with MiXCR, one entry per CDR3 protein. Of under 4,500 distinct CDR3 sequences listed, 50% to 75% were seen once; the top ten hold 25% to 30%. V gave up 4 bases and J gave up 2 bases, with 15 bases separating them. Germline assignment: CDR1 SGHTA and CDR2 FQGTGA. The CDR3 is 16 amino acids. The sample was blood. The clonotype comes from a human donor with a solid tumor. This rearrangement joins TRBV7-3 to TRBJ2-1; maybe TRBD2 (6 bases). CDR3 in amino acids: CASSSKVGGPYNEQFF. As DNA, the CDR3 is TGTGCCAGCAGCTCAAAGGTGGGAGGCCCCTACAATGAGCAGTTCTTC.